The clone carrying this T cell receptor (beta chain) was recorded once. The sample carries other DNA sequences with the same CDR3. This record belongs to a study of blood T cell repertoires in COVID-19. Study-level information: Acute and convalescent COVID-19 samples came from the United States, Italy and Spain.

Authors' processing steps: The assay estimated nucleated cells by amplifying reference gene primers. Using immunoSEQ multiplex PCR, the repertoire was profiled, and TCRdb retains in-frame clones only, with some absent. That table gives V, J and clone size, and the DNA gave D and trimming. The sample consists of about 72,000 clones, over 80% of them appearing once. Germline V gene lookup returns CDR1 ENHRY and CDR2 SYGVKD. V gave up 5 bases and J gave up 0 bases; unmatched junction bases: 4. This CDR3 region has 16 residues. The chain has TRBV10-3 and TRBJ2-6; 7 nucleotides line up with TRBD1. The clonotype was recovered from a woman aged 80 or older with acute or convalescent COVID-19. Material for sequencing was peripheral blood. The DNA for the CDR3 is TGTGCCATCAGTTCCTCAGGGGGCTCTGGGGCCAACGTCCTGACTTTC. It yields the protein CAISSSGGSGANVLTF.